The present entry profiles one T cell receptor (beta chain) with its context. The sample comes from a study of control samples from healthy donors and cancer patients. Clones were sequenced by immunoSEQ multiplex PCR, and TCRdb holds only the in-frame ones, with some missing. The sample includes 80,000 to 85,000 clones, approximately 90% of them seen just once. This CDR3 region has 16 residues. The ends lost 3 bases at V and 8 bases at J; junction bases unmatched: 9. CDR1 and CDR2 (germline): SGDLS, YYNGEE. The rearrangement uses TRBV9 and TRBJ2-1; 12 nucleotides line up with TRBD1. The receptor was derived from a woman aged 45-65 years in good health. The material sequenced was blood. The CDR3 nucleotides read TGTGCCAGCAGCGAAAGAGGGACAGGGGGCAACTATGAGCAGTTCTTC. Translating it yields CASSERGTGGNYEQFF. The full variable domain, with the rest looked up from reference TRBV9 and TRBJ2-1, is DSGVTQTPKHLITATGQRVTLRCSPRSGDLSVYWYQQSLDQGLQFLIQYYNGEERAKGNILERFSAQQFPDLHSELNLSSLELGDSALYFCASSERGTGGNYEQFFGPGTRLTVL.